The TCR beta chain under discussion was sequenced for a study of T-cell memory formation after mild COVID-19. Study observations and caveats: Researchers found some responding clones in pre-infection memory, a sign that cross-reactive memory joined. SARS-CoV-2 specificity was not confirmed for second-wave clones peaking on day 37. Mainly in CM and EM were contracting CD4+ clones; CD8+ were in EMRA. The study found balanced CD4/CD8 in clones contracting day 15 to 85 and a CD4+ lean in later expanders.

This clonotype came up a few times. Its antigen is not identified. From germline, CDR1 is SNHLY and CDR2 FYNNEI. V was trimmed by 1 base and J by 9 bases, leaving 7 bases between them. This CDR3 has 11 residues. In TCRdb, the 5' RACE reads were re-called with MiXCR into one record per CDR3 protein. This sample has about 350,000 distinct CDR3 sequences, with roughly an eighth found just once. This TCR was sampled from a man younger than 30 who had mild COVID-19 (a few samples of this study predate the infection). Cell type and time point are not known. The material sequenced was PBMCs or a T cell subset sorted from them (not recorded which). This rearrangement joins TRBV2 to TRBJ2-7, with unresolved D. The CDR3 region is CASSEGQRQYV. The CDR3 region has the DNA TGTGCCAGCAGTGAAGGTCAGCGGCAGTACGTC.